These T cell receptor beta chains were read from a single sample in a study of early T cells in non-severe SARS-CoV-2 infection. TCRdb passed the 5' RACE reads through MiXCR, listing each CDR3 protein once. In the table there are 35,000 to 45,000 distinct CDR3 sequences, 5.5% to 7.5% of which are singletons. Sequencing used whole blood, obtained at baseline. The receptor source for this set is an adult who was a healthcare worker with PCR-confirmed SARS-CoV-2 infection or an uninfected control (not recorded which). Each CDR3 is given with its conserved first and last residue. Each record gives: CDR3 protein, CDR3 DNA, clone size, V gene, J gene, D gene. The D gene is left open where the match is weak. Clone size is given for some rows only: seen once, a few or many times, or a class if the clone is expanded.

cdr3_aa: CASSQREVTEAFF; cdr3_nt: TGCGCCAGCAGCCAACGTGAAGTCACTGAAGCTTTCTTT; clone_size: medium-sized; v_call: TRBV4-1; j_call: TRBJ1-1; d_call: -
cdr3_aa: CASSNGPGTQYF; cdr3_nt: TGTGCCAGCAGTAACGGCCCTGGGACCCAGTACTTC; clone_size: many; v_call: TRBV12-3/TRBV12-4; j_call: TRBJ2-5; d_call: -
cdr3_aa: CASSSGLAGPKNIQYF; cdr3_nt: TGTGCCAGCAGCTCCGGACTAGCGGGGCCTAAAAACATTCAGTACTTC; clone_size: -; v_call: TRBV7-2; j_call: TRBJ2-4; d_call: TRBD2
cdr3_aa: CSAPGTSGYNEQFF; cdr3_nt: TGCAGTGCTCCCGGGACTAGCGGATACAATGAGCAGTTCTTC; clone_size: few; v_call: TRBV20-1; j_call: TRBJ2-1; d_call: TRBD2
cdr3_aa: CASSSPQGSGNTIYF; cdr3_nt: TGTGCCAGCAGTTCCCCTCAGGGCTCTGGAAACACCATATATTTT; clone_size: many; v_call: TRBV28; j_call: TRBJ1-3; d_call: -
cdr3_aa: CSANYGEKLFF; cdr3_nt: TGCAGTGCCAACTACGGTGAAAAACTGTTTTTT; clone_size: -; v_call: TRBV20-1; j_call: TRBJ1-4; d_call: -
cdr3_aa: CASSTLYRSTNEKLFF; cdr3_nt: TGTGCCAGCTCAACTCTATACCGGTCCACTAATGAAAAACTGTTTTTT; clone_size: many; v_call: TRBV18; j_call: TRBJ1-4; d_call: -
cdr3_aa: CASSYWVRGNEQFF; cdr3_nt: TGTGCCAGCAGTTATTGGGTGAGGGGCAATGAGCAGTTCTTC; clone_size: few; v_call: TRBV6-2/TRBV6-3; j_call: TRBJ2-1; d_call: -
cdr3_aa: CSAPTRPGKTQYF; cdr3_nt: TGCAGTGCCCCTACACGGCCCGGAAAGACCCAGTACTTC; clone_size: -; v_call: TRBV20-1; j_call: TRBJ2-5; d_call: -
cdr3_aa: CASSIDPAGETQYF; cdr3_nt: TGTGCCAGTAGTATAGATCCAGCGGGGGAGACCCAGTACTTC; clone_size: -; v_call: TRBV19; j_call: TRBJ2-5; d_call: TRBD2
cdr3_aa: CASSPGQFNSEAFF; cdr3_nt: TGCGCCAGCAGCCCCGGACAGTTCAACTCTGAAGCTTTCTTT; clone_size: -; v_call: TRBV5-1; j_call: TRBJ1-1; d_call: -
cdr3_aa: CASIRYLGQPQHF; cdr3_nt: TGTGCCAGCATACGATACCTAGGTCAGCCCCAGCATTTT; clone_size: many; v_call: TRBV6-1; j_call: TRBJ1-5; d_call: -
cdr3_aa: CASSYGSGLSNQPQHF; cdr3_nt: TGTGCCAGCAGTTACGGATCTGGGTTAAGCAATCAGCCCCAGCATTTT; clone_size: -; v_call: TRBV6-2/TRBV6-3; j_call: TRBJ1-5; d_call: -
cdr3_aa: CAWMKNAGAGEQYF; cdr3_nt: TGTGCCTGGATGAAGAATGCAGGGGCGGGCGAGCAGTACTTC; clone_size: few; v_call: TRBV30; j_call: TRBJ2-7; d_call: -
cdr3_aa: CASAPGQGDYEQYF; cdr3_nt: TGTGCCAGTGCTCCGGGACAGGGGGACTACGAGCAGTACTTC; clone_size: many; v_call: TRBV3-1; j_call: TRBJ2-7; d_call: TRBD1
cdr3_aa: CASSFSRGDQPQHF; cdr3_nt: TGTGCCAGCAGTTTTTCTAGGGGAGATCAGCCCCAGCATTTT; clone_size: few; v_call: TRBV12-3/TRBV12-4; j_call: TRBJ1-5; d_call: -
cdr3_aa: CSVRRLAVSSYEQYF; cdr3_nt: TGCAGTGTCAGAAGACTAGCGGTATCCTCCTACGAGCAGTACTTC; clone_size: -; v_call: TRBV20-1; j_call: TRBJ2-7; d_call: TRBD2
cdr3_aa: CSALPKDDRDLPSTPAGELFF; cdr3_nt: TGCAGTGCTTTACCGAAGGATGACAGGGACCTCCCCTCCACACCCGCCGGGGAGCTGTTTTTT; clone_size: -; v_call: TRBV20-1; j_call: TRBJ2-2; d_call: TRBD1
cdr3_aa: CAWSVGGRGDPEAFF; cdr3_nt: TGTGCCTGGAGTGTAGGAGGGAGGGGTGACCCTGAAGCTTTCTTT; clone_size: few; v_call: TRBV30; j_call: TRBJ1-1; d_call: -
cdr3_aa: CASSNVDSRNQPQHF; cdr3_nt: TGTGCCAGTAGTAACGTCGACAGTCGCAATCAGCCCCAGCATTTT; clone_size: few; v_call: TRBV19; j_call: TRBJ1-5; d_call: -
cdr3_aa: CASSYTGTGVPSPLHF; cdr3_nt: TGTGCCAGCAGTTACACCGGGACAGGTGTTCCGTCACCCCTCCACTTT; clone_size: many; v_call: TRBV6-5; j_call: TRBJ1-6; d_call: TRBD1
cdr3_aa: CASSLAGVGTDTQYF; cdr3_nt: TGTGCCAGCAGCTTAGCGGGAGTCGGCACAGATACGCAGTATTTT; clone_size: few; v_call: TRBV7-2; j_call: TRBJ2-3; d_call: -
cdr3_aa: CASSLGPRGLYNEQFF; cdr3_nt: TGTGCCAGCAGCTTAGGGCCCCGGGGTCTGTACAATGAGCAGTTCTTC; clone_size: many; v_call: TRBV7-6; j_call: TRBJ2-1; d_call: -
cdr3_aa: CASSSPRSDTQYF; cdr3_nt: TGTGCCAGCAGCTCCCCGAGGAGCGATACGCAGTATTTT; clone_size: few; v_call: TRBV7-9; j_call: TRBJ2-3; d_call: -
cdr3_aa: CASSQDFLRGDTQYF; cdr3_nt: TGTGCCAGCAGCCAAGATTTTCTCAGGGGAGATACGCAGTATTTT; clone_size: many; v_call: TRBV4-2; j_call: TRBJ2-3; d_call: -
cdr3_aa: CASSPGLAGGPTSQYF; cdr3_nt: TGTGCCAGCAGTCCCGGACTAGCGGGGGGGCCTACCTCGCAGTACTTC; clone_size: few; v_call: TRBV6-5; j_call: TRBJ2-7; d_call: TRBD2
cdr3_aa: CASSQDSRTDTQYF; cdr3_nt: TGTGCCAGCAGCCAAGACAGCCGCACAGATACGCAGTATTTT; clone_size: few; v_call: TRBV3-1; j_call: TRBJ2-3; d_call: -
cdr3_aa: CASSERQAGEKLFF; cdr3_nt: TGTGCCAGCAGCGAGAGACAGGCGGGAGAGAAACTGTTTTTT; clone_size: many; v_call: TRBV14; j_call: TRBJ1-4; d_call: -
cdr3_aa: CASSTGTGPSPLHF; cdr3_nt: TGTGCCAGCAGTACTGGGACAGGGCCTTCACCCCTCCACTTT; clone_size: many; v_call: TRBV6-6; j_call: TRBJ1-6; d_call: TRBD1
cdr3_aa: CASSQPGGGQDEQFF; cdr3_nt: TGTGCCAGCAGCCAGCCCGGGGGCGGGCAGGATGAGCAGTTCTTC; clone_size: many; v_call: TRBV3-1; j_call: TRBJ2-1; d_call: -
cdr3_aa: CATSDLSGRGTDTQYF; cdr3_nt: TGTGCCACCAGTGATTTGAGCGGGAGGGGGACAGATACGCAGTATTTT; clone_size: many; v_call: TRBV24-1; j_call: TRBJ2-3; d_call: TRBD2
cdr3_aa: CATSSPTGAGNTIYF; cdr3_nt: TGTGCCACCAGTAGTCCGACAGGGGCTGGAAACACCATATATTTT; clone_size: many; v_call: TRBV15; j_call: TRBJ1-3; d_call: TRBD1
cdr3_aa: CASNDLGGAGELFF; cdr3_nt: TGTGCCAGCAACGACCTAGGCGGGGCCGGGGAGCTGTTTTTT; clone_size: few; v_call: TRBV6-2/TRBV6-3; j_call: TRBJ2-2; d_call: -
cdr3_aa: CASSFEGQETQYF; cdr3_nt: TGTGCCAGCAGTTTTGAGGGGCAAGAGACCCAGTACTTC; clone_size: many; v_call: TRBV28; j_call: TRBJ2-5; d_call: -
cdr3_aa: CASSPPTGFETQYF; cdr3_nt: TGTGCCAGCAGCCCACCGACGGGGTTCGAGACCCAGTACTTC; clone_size: few; v_call: TRBV7-6; j_call: TRBJ2-5; d_call: -
cdr3_aa: CSARTAQETQYF; cdr3_nt: TGCAGTGCTAGGACCGCTCAAGAGACCCAGTACTTC; clone_size: few; v_call: TRBV20-1; j_call: TRBJ2-5; d_call: -
cdr3_aa: CASSPSGETNEQFF; cdr3_nt: TGTGCCAGCAGTCCTAGCGGCGAGACCAATGAGCAGTTCTTC; clone_size: few; v_call: TRBV6-2/TRBV6-3; j_call: TRBJ2-1; d_call: TRBD2
cdr3_aa: CASSLGQSYEQYF; cdr3_nt: TGTGCCAGCAGCTTGGGACAGAGCTACGAGCAGTACTTC; clone_size: many; v_call: TRBV11-1; j_call: TRBJ2-7; d_call: TRBD1
cdr3_aa: CASSFLSFDTGELFF; cdr3_nt: TGTGCCAGCAGCTTCTTGAGTTTTGACACCGGGGAGCTGTTTTTT; clone_size: many; v_call: TRBV7-9; j_call: TRBJ2-2; d_call: -
cdr3_aa: CARKGPLNTEAFF; cdr3_nt: TGTGCCCGCAAGGGACCCCTTAACACTGAAGCTTTCTTT; clone_size: many; v_call: TRBV30; j_call: TRBJ1-1; d_call: -
cdr3_aa: CASSLLMDTQYF; cdr3_nt: TGTGCCAGCAGCTTACTAATGGATACGCAGTATTTT; clone_size: many; v_call: TRBV7-9; j_call: TRBJ2-3; d_call: -
cdr3_aa: CASSQDHSRNFGKLFF; cdr3_nt: TGCGCCAGCAGCCAAGATCACAGCCGAAATTTTGGAAAACTGTTTTTT; clone_size: few; v_call: TRBV4-1; j_call: TRBJ1-4; d_call: -
cdr3_aa: CASSPGTVKDEKLFF; cdr3_nt: TGTGCCAGCAGCCCAGGGACAGTGAAAGATGAAAAACTGTTTTTT; clone_size: few; v_call: TRBV7-9; j_call: TRBJ1-4; d_call: TRBD1
cdr3_aa: CASASGYTGELFF; cdr3_nt: TGTGCCAGCGCTAGCGGATACACCGGGGAGCTGTTTTTT; clone_size: few; v_call: TRBV2; j_call: TRBJ2-2; d_call: TRBD2
cdr3_aa: CSAGGGSYNEQFF; cdr3_nt: TGCAGTGCAGGGGGGGGCTCCTACAATGAGCAGTTCTTC; clone_size: many; v_call: TRBV20-1; j_call: TRBJ2-1; d_call: -
cdr3_aa: CASSQGMTGLAGYTF; cdr3_nt: TGTGCCAGCAGCCAGGGGATGACAGGGTTGGCAGGCTACACCTTC; clone_size: -; v_call: TRBV4-2; j_call: TRBJ1-2; d_call: TRBD1
cdr3_aa: CASSQGNGETQYF; cdr3_nt: TGTGCCAGCAGCCAGGGGAACGGGGAGACCCAGTACTTC; clone_size: -; v_call: TRBV5-4; j_call: TRBJ2-5; d_call: -